This passage covers 14 T cell receptor beta chains from one sample sequenced in a study of CXCR3-negative and CXCR3-positive naive CD8 T cells. General study findings and limits: More hydrophobic TRB CDR3s occurred in CXCR3-positive than in CXCR3-negative naive cells.

cDNA libraries for TRB were generated by 5' RACE incorporating UMI labels. TCRdb reprocessed the 5' RACE reads, keeping one entry per CDR3 protein, no DNA. Its table records 130,000 to 150,000 distinct CDR3 sequences. Their specific antigens are unknown. Input material: naive CXCR3+ CD8+ T cells from blood. The subset: CD45RO-CCR7+CD27+CD95- naive CD8+ T cells expressing CXCR3 (TNR3+). These receptor sequences come from a human donor in good health. Some clones in this sample may be carry-over from other donors' samples.

The J gene is TRBJ1-5, the V gene TRBV20-1. The CDR3 contains 14 residues. Germline-derived CDR1 and CDR2 are DFQATT and SNEGSKA (reference sequence). The CDR3 loop reads CSARPYGSNQPQHF.

The chain joins TRBV4-3 to TRBJ2-5; TCRdb picks TRBD1, but there is no DNA to check that call. The CDR3 sequence is 15 residues long. The germline CDR1 and CDR2 sequences are LGHNA and YSLEER. CDR3 protein: CASSQVATGQETQYF.

The chain joins TRBV21-1 to TRBJ1-6; TCRdb's D call, TRBD1, is unchecked because there is no DNA. TRBV21-1 is designated a pseudogene. The CDR3 consists of 15 residues. The CDR3: CASSDETGADSPLHF.

J is TRBJ2-5 and V is TRBV7-2; TCRdb picks TRBD2, but there is no DNA to check that call. In germline, CDR1 is SGHTA, CDR2 FQGNSA. This CDR3 is built from 16 residues. The CDR3 reads CASSLGWLAGAETQYF.

V is TRBV29-1 and J is TRBJ2-1; no DNA is available, so the TRBD2 call from TCRdb remains unchecked. Germline lookup yields CDR1 SQVTM and CDR2 ANQGSEA. The CDR3 totals 15 residues. The CDR3 sequence: CSVEGPSGLPNEQFF.

The V gene is TRBV5-4, the J gene TRBJ2-7. Germline V lookup: CDR1 SGHNT, CDR2 YYREEE (reference sequence). This CDR3 comprises 15 residues. CDR3 sequence reads: CASSLGGFRPYEQYF.

The CDR3 spells CASSSHLSGTSSNEQFF. V is TRBV6-6 and J is TRBJ2-1; with no DNA, the TCRdb D assignment of TRBD1 cannot be verified. Germline assignment: CDR1 MNHNY and CDR2 SVGAGI (reference sequence). The CDR3 extends over 17 amino acids.

This rearrangement joins TRBV20-1 to TRBJ2-1; TCRdb selects TRBD2, and the lack of DNA leaves this call unchecked. Germline loops: CDR1 DFQATT, CDR2 SNEGSKA (reference sequence). This CDR3 has 15 residues. This chain's CDR3 is CSARSGTTPDNEQFF.

CDR3: CATSRKREAADTQYF. The J gene is TRBJ2-3, the V gene TRBV15; TCRdb names TRBD2, which stays unverified in the absence of DNA. The CDR3 totals 15 residues. CDR1 and CDR2 from the germline V gene are LNHNV and YYDKDF (reference sequence).

CDR3 residues: CASSYTSSNYGYTF. This sequence joins TRBV6-5 and TRBJ1-2. The V gene's germline CDR1 is MNHEY and CDR2 SVGAGI. There are 14 residues in the CDR3.

The V gene is TRBV7-2, the J gene TRBJ2-3. From germline, CDR1 is SGHTA and CDR2 FQGNSA. The CDR3 extends over 12 amino acids. This CDR3 is CASSLIRSTQYF.

The chain couples TRBV7-9 to TRBJ1-2; TCRdb's assignment of TRBD1 cannot be checked, as there is no DNA. The CDR3 consists of 15 residues. CDR1 and CDR2 from the germline V gene are SEHNR and FQNEAQ (reference sequence). The CDR3 is CASSSGPTIAYGYTF.

The V and J genes are TRBV29-1 and TRBJ2-7; TCRdb lists TRBD2, though no DNA is available to test this call. The CDR3 totals 19 residues. The germline CDR1 and CDR2 sequences are SQVTM and ANQGSEA. This CDR3 is CSVEDLTSGPGSVSYEQYF.

This chain links TRBV7-9 with TRBJ2-7; with no DNA, the TCRdb D assignment of TRBD2 cannot be verified. There are 15 residues in the CDR3. CDR1 and CDR2 from the germline V gene are SEHNR and FQNEAQ (reference sequence). CDR3 protein: CASSPPGLAFHEQYF. The full variable domain, completed using reference TRBV7-9 and TRBJ2-7, is DTGVSQNPRHKITKRGQNVTFRCDPISEHNRLYWYRQTLGQGPEFLTYFQNEAQLEKSRLLSDRFSAERPKGSFSTLEIQRTEQGDSAMYLCASSPPGLAFHEQYFGPGTRLTVT.